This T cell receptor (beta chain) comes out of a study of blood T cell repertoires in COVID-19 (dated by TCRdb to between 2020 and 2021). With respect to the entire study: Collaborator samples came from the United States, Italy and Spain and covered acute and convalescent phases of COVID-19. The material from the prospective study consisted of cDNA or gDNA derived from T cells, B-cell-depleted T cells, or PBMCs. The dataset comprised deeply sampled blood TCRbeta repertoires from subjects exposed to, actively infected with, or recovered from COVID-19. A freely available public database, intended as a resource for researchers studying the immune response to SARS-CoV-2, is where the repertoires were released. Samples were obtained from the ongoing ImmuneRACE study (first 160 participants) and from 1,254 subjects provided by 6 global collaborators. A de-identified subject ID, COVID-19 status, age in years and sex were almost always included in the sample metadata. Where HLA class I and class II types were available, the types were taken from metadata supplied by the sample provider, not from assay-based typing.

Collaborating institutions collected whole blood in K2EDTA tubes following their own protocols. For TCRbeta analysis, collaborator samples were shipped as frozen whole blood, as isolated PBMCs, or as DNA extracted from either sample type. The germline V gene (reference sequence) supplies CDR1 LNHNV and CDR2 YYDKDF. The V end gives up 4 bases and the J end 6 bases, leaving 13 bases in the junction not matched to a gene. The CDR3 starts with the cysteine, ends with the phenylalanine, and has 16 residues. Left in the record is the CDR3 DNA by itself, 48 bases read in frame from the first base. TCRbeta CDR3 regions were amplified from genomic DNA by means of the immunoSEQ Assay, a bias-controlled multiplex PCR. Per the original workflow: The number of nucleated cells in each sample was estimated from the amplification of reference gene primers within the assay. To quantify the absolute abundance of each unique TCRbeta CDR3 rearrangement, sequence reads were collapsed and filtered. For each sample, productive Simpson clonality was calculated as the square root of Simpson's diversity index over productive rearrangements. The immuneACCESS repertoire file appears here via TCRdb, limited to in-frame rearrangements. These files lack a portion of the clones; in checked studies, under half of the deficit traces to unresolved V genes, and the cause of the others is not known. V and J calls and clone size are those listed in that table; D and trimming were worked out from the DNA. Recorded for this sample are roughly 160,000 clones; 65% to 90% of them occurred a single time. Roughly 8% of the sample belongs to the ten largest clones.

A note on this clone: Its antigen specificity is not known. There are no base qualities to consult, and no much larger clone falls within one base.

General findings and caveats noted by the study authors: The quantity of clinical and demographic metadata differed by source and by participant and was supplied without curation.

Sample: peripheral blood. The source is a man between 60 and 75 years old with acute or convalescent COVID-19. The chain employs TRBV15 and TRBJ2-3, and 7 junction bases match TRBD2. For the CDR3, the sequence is CATSTTPGGYEDTQYF. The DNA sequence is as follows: TGTGCCACCAGCACAACTCCCGGGGGGTATGAGGATACGCAGTATTTT.